The TCR beta chain under discussion was sequenced for a study of blood T cell repertoires in COVID-19. Background on the study: Sites in the United States, Italy and Spain provided acute and convalescent COVID-19 samples. From T cells, B-cell-depleted T cells, or PBMCs came the material, which was cDNA or gDNA.

J lost 4 bases, V lost 5 bases, and 9 bases had no gene match. The CDR3 has 15 amino acids. Germline V gene lookup returns CDR1 SEHNR and CDR2 FQNEAQ (reference sequence). Original data processing: Amplifying reference gene primers gave estimates of nucleated cell counts. Profiled with immunoSEQ multiplex PCR; TCRdb holds only in-frame clones, not every one. Clonal size and the V and J genes are those of that table, whereas D and trimming came from the DNA. The sample carries 140,000 to 150,000 clones, around 79% recorded once. Material: peripheral blood. The chain combines TRBV7-9 with TRBJ1-2; 8 nucleotides agree with TRBD1. This clonotype was sampled from a middle-aged man with active or convalescent COVID-19. CDR3 in amino acids: CASSPGTGELYGYTF. CDR3 nucleotide sequence: TGTGCCAGCAGCCCGGGGACAGGCGAGCTCTATGGCTACACCTTC.